This TCR beta chain came from a study of T cell changes during pregnancy in multiple sclerosis. This CDR3 spans 19 amino acids. Sequencing used immunoSEQ multiplex PCR; TCRdb keeps in-frame clones, though not all of them. The table includes tens of thousands of clones, about 92% detected once. The clonotype was recovered from a female donor with multiple sclerosis, enrolled in a pregnancy study. The V call is TRBV21-1, the J call TRBJ2-1; the table's D gene call, TRBD2, was not cross checked with the DNA. TRBV21-1 is a pseudogene. This specimen consisted of peripheral blood, obtained before pregnancy. CDR3 sequence (DNA): TGTGCCAGCAGCAAAGCGGTCAAGAGGCGGACTAGCGGGAAGAATGAGCAGTTCTTC. Translating it yields CASSKAVKRRTSGKNEQFF.